The following is a T cell receptor beta chain sequence with its context. Its antigen is undetermined. The data belong to a study of cytomegalovirus exposure and HLA in healthy donors. Whole-study results and caveats: In a later analysis, HLA-associated beta chains showed higher expansion and lower generation probabilities than comparable chains.

PCR involved 60 Vbeta and 13 Jbeta primers. Only in-frame clones appear in the TCRdb table, and some are missing; sequencing was by immunoSEQ multiplex PCR. The sample carries 90,000 to 120,000 clones, about 80% recorded once. Germline-derived CDR1 and CDR2 are SEHNR and FQNEAQ (reference sequence). V lost 5 bases and J lost 0, with 19 bases in between. The CDR3 spans 18 residues. Sequencing input: PBMCs. This sequence originates from a man aged 45-60 years in good health and CMV-seropositive. V usage is TRBV7-9 and J usage is TRBJ2-2, with a possible D match to TRBD1 (6 bases). The CDR3 DNA reads as TGTGCCAGCAGCCTTTGGACAGCGCGATTCGCGAACACCGGGGAGCTGTTTTTT. Amino acid sequence: CASSLWTARFANTGELFF.